The clone carrying this TCR beta chain appeared a few times. Antigen: not known. Germline lookup yields CDR1 KGHSH and CDR2 LQKENI. The CDR3 has 16 amino acids. V lost 3 bases and J lost 4; bases outside the gene matches: 8. This entry is derived from a study of T cells in Graves' hyperthyroidism and ophthalmopathy. Study-wide findings and caveats: Before onset, ophthalmopathy was predicted by the model a median about six months earlier.

RNA transcripts yielded amplified TCR beta CDR3 regions. HTBI primers were employed in a first-round RT-PCR of the TCR CDR3. TCRdb itself ran the multiplex PCR reads through MiXCR, one entry per CDR3 protein. The table has about 770,000 distinct CDR3 sequences, roughly a sixth seen once. The PBMCs were taken from more than 8 ml of fresh peripheral blood. This receptor was obtained from a woman in her forties or fifties with Graves' hyperthyroidism that later progressed to Graves' ophthalmopathy. Sequencing was done on a sample of blood. The chain is built from TRBV18 and TRBJ2-1; 8 bases agree with TRBD1. This CDR3 reads CASSPDRGRDYNEQFF. The CDR3 DNA reads TGTGCCAGCTCACCCGACAGGGGCAGGGATTACAATGAGCAGTTCTTC.